This section outlines one TCR beta chain sequence together with its context. The target antigen is unknown. Noted time point: newly diagnosed GD, antithyroid drugs for less than 3 months. PBMC-derived RNA was used for the TCR library. The CDR3 loop spans 15 amino acids. Looked up from germline, CDR1 is SGHAT and CDR2 is FQNNGV. V gave up 1 base and J gave up 7 bases, with 14 bases separating them. This specimen comes from a study of regulatory T cells in long-lasting Graves disease. Study-wide results and caveats: There were preferences for TRBV28, TRBJ1-2 and TRBJ2-5 in persistent disease.

CDR3 regions were amplified by Arm-PCR using iRepertoire HTBI primers to build TCR beta libraries. TCRdb called the multiplex PCR reads again in MiXCR, with one record for every CDR3 protein. The sample holds under 250,000 distinct CDR3 sequences, around 20% seen once. In addition, the sample was reused for a study of T cells in Graves' hyperthyroidism and ophthalmopathy. From that paper: Most thyroid clonotypes expanded above 0.001 appeared in blood too.

The TCR sequence derives from a woman in her 30s with Graves disease. The chain joins TRBV11-2 to TRBJ2-1, with D perhaps matching TRBD1 (5 bases). Sequenced material: peripheral blood mononuclear cells (PBMCs), taken at new diagnosis, from a patient treated with antithyroid drugs. In DNA form, the CDR3 reads TGTGCCAGCAGCTTAGGAAATTGGAAGGGGAATGAGCAGTTCTTC. Residues: CASSLGNWKGNEQFF.